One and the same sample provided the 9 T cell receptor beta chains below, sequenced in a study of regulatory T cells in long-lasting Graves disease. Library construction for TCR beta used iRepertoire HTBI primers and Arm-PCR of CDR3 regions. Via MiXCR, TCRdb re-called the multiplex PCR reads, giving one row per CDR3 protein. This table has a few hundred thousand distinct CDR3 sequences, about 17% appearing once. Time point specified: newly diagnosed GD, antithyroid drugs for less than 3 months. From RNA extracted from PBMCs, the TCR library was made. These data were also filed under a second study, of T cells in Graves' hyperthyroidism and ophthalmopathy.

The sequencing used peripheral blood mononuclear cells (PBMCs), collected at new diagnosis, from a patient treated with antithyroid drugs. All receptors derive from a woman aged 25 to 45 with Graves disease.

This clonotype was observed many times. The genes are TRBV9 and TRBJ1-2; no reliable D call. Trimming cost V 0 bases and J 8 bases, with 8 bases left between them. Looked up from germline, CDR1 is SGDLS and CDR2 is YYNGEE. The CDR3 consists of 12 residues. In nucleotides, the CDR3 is TGTGCCAGCAGCGTAGATAGGTACGGCTACACCTTC. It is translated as CASSVDRYGYTF.

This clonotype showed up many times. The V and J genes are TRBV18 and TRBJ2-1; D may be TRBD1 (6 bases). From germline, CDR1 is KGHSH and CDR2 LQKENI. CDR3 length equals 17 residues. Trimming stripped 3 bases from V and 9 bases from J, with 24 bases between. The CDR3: CASSPPPGTIHRREQFF. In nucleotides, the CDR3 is TGTGCCAGCTCACCCCCCCCCGGGACAATACATAGGCGTGAGCAGTTCTTC.

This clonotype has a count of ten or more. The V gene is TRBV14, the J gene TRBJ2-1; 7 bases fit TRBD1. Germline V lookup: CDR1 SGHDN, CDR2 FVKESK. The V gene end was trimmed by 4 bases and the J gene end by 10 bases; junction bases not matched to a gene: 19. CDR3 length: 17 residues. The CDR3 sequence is CASSLTRQGLGRNEQFF. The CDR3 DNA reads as TGTGCCAGCAGCCTAACCAGACAGGGCCTAGGGCGAAACGAGCAGTTCTTC. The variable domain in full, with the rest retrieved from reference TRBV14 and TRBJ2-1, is EAGVTQFPSHSVIEKGQTVTLRCDPISGHDNLYWYRRVMGKEIKFLLHFVKESKQDESGMPNNRFLAERTGGTYSTLKVQPAELEDSGVYFCASSLTRQGLGRNEQFFGPGTRLTVL.

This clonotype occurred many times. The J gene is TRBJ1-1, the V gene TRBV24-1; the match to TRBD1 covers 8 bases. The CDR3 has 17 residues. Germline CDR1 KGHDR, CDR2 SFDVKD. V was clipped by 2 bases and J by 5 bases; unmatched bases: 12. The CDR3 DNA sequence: TGTGCCACCAGTGATTGGACGGACAGGGATTGTGAAACTGAAGCTTTCTTT. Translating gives CATSDWTDRDCETEAFF.

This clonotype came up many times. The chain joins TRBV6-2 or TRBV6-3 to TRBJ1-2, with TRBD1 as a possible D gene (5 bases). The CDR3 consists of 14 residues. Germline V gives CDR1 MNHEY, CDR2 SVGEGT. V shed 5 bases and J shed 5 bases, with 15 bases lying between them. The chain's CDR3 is CASSEAGGFYGYTF. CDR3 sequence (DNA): TGTGCCAGCAGTGAAGCGGGGGGTTTTTATGGCTACACCTTC.

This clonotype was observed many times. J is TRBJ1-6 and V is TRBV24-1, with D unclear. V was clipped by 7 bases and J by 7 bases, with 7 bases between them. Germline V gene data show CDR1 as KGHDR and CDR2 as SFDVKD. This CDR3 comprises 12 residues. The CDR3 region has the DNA TGTGCCACCAGGGTGTACAATTCACCCCTCCACTTT. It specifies CATRVYNSPLHF.

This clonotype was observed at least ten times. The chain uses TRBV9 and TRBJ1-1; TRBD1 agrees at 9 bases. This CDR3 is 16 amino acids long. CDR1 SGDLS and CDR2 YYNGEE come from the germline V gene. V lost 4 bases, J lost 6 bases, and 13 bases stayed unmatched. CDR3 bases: TGTGCCAGCAGCCCACGTTGGACAGGGGTTGACGCTGAAGCTTTCTTT. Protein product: CASSPRWTGVDAEAFF.

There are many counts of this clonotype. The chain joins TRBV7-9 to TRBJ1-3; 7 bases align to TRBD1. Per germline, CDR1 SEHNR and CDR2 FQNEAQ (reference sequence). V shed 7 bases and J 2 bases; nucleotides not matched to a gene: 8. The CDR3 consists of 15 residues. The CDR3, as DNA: TGTGCCAGCAAGCTGTGGACAGGCCCTGGAAACACCATATATTTT. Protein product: CASKLWTGPGNTIYF.

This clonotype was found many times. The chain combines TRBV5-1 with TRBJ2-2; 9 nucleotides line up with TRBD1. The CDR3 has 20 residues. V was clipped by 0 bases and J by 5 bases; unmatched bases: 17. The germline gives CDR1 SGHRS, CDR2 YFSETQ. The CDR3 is CASSLVAYPQDRGWTGELFF. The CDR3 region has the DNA TGCGCCAGCAGCTTGGTAGCATATCCTCAGGACAGGGGTTGGACCGGGGAGCTGTTTTTT.